Listed below are T cell receptor beta chains from one sample, sequenced in a study of T cell repertoires in cytomegalovirus infection. TCRdb re-analysed the reads in MiXCR, keeping a single row per CDR3 protein. Among roughly 280,000 distinct CDR3 sequences listed, approximately 14% were seen once. Sequencing used PBMCs. The source is a human donor in good health (CMV status not recorded). Some clones in this sample may be carry-over from other donors' samples. The conserved cysteine and the conserved F or W are not part of the CDR3 here.

V: TRBV11-2
J: TRBJ2-3
CDR3: ASNREGSRDTQY

V: TRBV12-3/TRBV12-4
J: TRBJ2-1
CDR3: ASSGTISYNEQF

V: TRBV6-2/TRBV6-3
J: TRBJ1-2
CDR3: ASRSGTGVSGYT

V: TRBV7-3
J: TRBJ2-1
CDR3: ASSPAGLAGGTSYNEQF

V: TRBV2
J: TRBJ1-2
CDR3: ASSGGRGDGYT

V: TRBV6-2/TRBV6-3
J: TRBJ2-7
CDR3: ASINNFLRGGPYEQY

V: TRBV27
J: TRBJ1-2
CDR3: ASSSGDGYT

V: TRBV6-2/TRBV6-3
J: TRBJ1-5
CDR3: ASSWTGVNQPQH

V: TRBV29-1
J: TRBJ2-2
CDR3: SVEDRRAGELF

V: TRBV7-8
J: TRBJ2-1
CDR3: ASSLSSGGAYNEQF

V: TRBV10-3
J: TRBJ2-6
CDR3: AISKTGRSGANVLT

V: TRBV19
J: TRBJ1-1
CDR3: ASSIALNTEAF

V: TRBV6-2/TRBV6-3
J: TRBJ1-1
CDR3: ASSQTPDTTEAF

V: TRBV6-6
J: TRBJ2-4
CDR3: ASRNYLGQPT

V: TRBV6-6
J: TRBJ1-3
CDR3: ASSYSIIYLGTGGNTIY

V: TRBV19
J: TRBJ1-3
CDR3: ASSPGQGFGNTIY

V: TRBV20-1
J: TRBJ1-4
CDR3: SAPPLAGGRLF

V: TRBV12-3/TRBV12-4
J: TRBJ2-7
CDR3: ASSQGTGRLNEQY

V: TRBV7-9
J: TRBJ2-7
CDR3: ASSLKDGGQGTYEQY

V: TRBV2
J: TRBJ1-2
CDR3: ASPGVAGPNYGYT

V: TRBV12-3/TRBV12-4
J: TRBJ2-3
CDR3: ASTQQGIATDTQY

V: TRBV2
J: TRBJ1-5
CDR3: ASDKSGGNQPQH

V: TRBV20-1
J: TRBJ2-7
CDR3: SARDPTRASEQY

V: TRBV20-1
J: TRBJ2-3
CDR3: SARAGDTQY

V: TRBV20-1
J: TRBJ1-1
CDR3: SANTRANTEAF

V: TRBV5-1
J: TRBJ2-1
CDR3: ASSLEGQGLDEQF

V: TRBV7-2
J: TRBJ2-1
CDR3: ASSQNYRNEQF

V: TRBV28
J: TRBJ1-5
CDR3: ASSPYLGAGSNQPQH

V: TRBV7-9
J: TRBJ2-1
CDR3: VSSLAGGRNEQF

V: TRBV10-2
J: TRBJ1-5
CDR3: ASSVTGDRNQPQH

V: TRBV6-2/TRBV6-3
J: TRBJ1-5
CDR3: AGSSQGSNQPQH

V: TRBV5-4
J: TRBJ2-3
CDR3: ASSWGGADTQY

V: TRBV7-2
J: TRBJ2-7
CDR3: ASSFQDRGGPYGDEQY

V: TRBV5-1
J: TRBJ1-3
CDR3: ASSPSDSGNTIY

V: TRBV6-8
J: TRBJ1-1
CDR3: APRSIYYLNTEAF

V: TRBV5-1
J: TRBJ2-1
CDR3: ASSSPENNEQF

V: TRBV29-1
J: TRBJ2-5
CDR3: SALTSGEETQY

V: TRBV28
J: TRBJ1-2
CDR3: ASSNAGTYGYT

V: TRBV5-1
J: TRBJ2-5
CDR3: ASSLEQETQY

V: TRBV20-1
J: TRBJ2-3
CDR3: SAPNRNSSTDTQY

V: TRBV6-5
J: TRBJ1-4
CDR3: ASSYTDRGGEKLF

V: TRBV6-1
J: TRBJ2-1
CDR3: ASSHRPEQGGNEQF

V: TRBV11-2
J: TRBJ1-4
CDR3: ASSLDSGQINEKLF

V: TRBV24-1
J: TRBJ2-5
CDR3: ATSERDTDRKY

V: TRBV15
J: TRBJ1-5
CDR3: ATSRDGGLVQPQH

V: TRBV7-8
J: TRBJ1-1
CDR3: ASSSYRISGTERNTEAF

V: TRBV9
J: TRBJ1-1
CDR3: ASGGEAGRLRNTEAF

V: TRBV20-1
J: TRBJ2-3
CDR3: SADGRHPPGTDTQY

V: TRBV28
J: TRBJ1-1
CDR3: ASSLHFGAGDTEAF

V: TRBV15
J: TRBJ2-6
CDR3: ATTPSIFVSGANVLT

V: TRBV7-2
J: TRBJ1-1
CDR3: ASSLDHSRAF

V: TRBV7-6
J: TRBJ1-5
CDR3: ASSLSGGGGREDQPQH

V: TRBV7-2
J: TRBJ2-5
CDR3: ASSLGMGGTETQY

V: TRBV6-5
J: TRBJ2-7
CDR3: ASSYSRGEQY

V: TRBV28
J: TRBJ2-7
CDR3: ASTVWPTIGEQY

V: TRBV7-9
J: TRBJ2-7
CDR3: ASSFSTGPPAYEQY

V: TRBV5-1
J: TRBJ1-2
CDR3: ASSLEGPNYGYT

V: TRBV20-1
J: TRBJ1-6
CDR3: SAGQGNSPLH

V: TRBV28
J: TRBJ1-4
CDR3: ASSFGGANEKLF

V: TRBV18
J: TRBJ1-2
CDR3: ASSPGQGIKSST